The 3 T cell receptor beta chains given below trace back to one sample, sequenced in a study of T cells in women clearing cervical HPV infection. Some clones are missing from TCRdb's copy, which holds only in-frame ones; the method was immunoSEQ multiplex PCR. The sample shows roughly 50,000 clones, and approximately 34% sits with its ten largest clones. Sequenced material: blood buffy coat. The receptor set was obtained from a woman between 18 and 70 years old with a cervical HPV16 infection that either progressed to CIN3+ or cleared (not recorded which).

Comment on this clone: Read sequence stops 3 residues before the CDR3 end, and the germline J gene provides the missing end. The rearrangement links TRBV24-1 to TRBJ2-1; 8 bases align to TRBD2. Germline V gene lookup returns CDR1 KGHDR and CDR2 SFDVKD. V lost 1 base to trimming and J lost 5 bases; unmatched junction nucleotides: 6. The CDR3 length is 16 residues. The CDR3 DNA, read in part, is TGTGCCACCAGTGATTTCCCAGCGGGGGCCCACAATGAG. Its protein is CATSDFPAGAHNE. The full CDR3 is CATSDFPAGAHNEQFF.

On this clone itself: Read data end 3 residues before the CDR3 end; the end is taken from the germline J gene. The J gene is TRBJ1-5, the V gene TRBV19; possibly TRBD1 for D (5 bases). Between the trimmed V and J ends, which lost 6 bases and 0 bases, there was a span of 9 bases. Germline V lookup: CDR1 LNHDA, CDR2 SQIVND (reference sequence). This CDR3 comprises 14 residues. CDR3 region: CASRGQGSNQPQHF. The CDR3 DNA, read in part, is TGTGCCAGTAGGGGGCAGGGTAGCAATCAGCCC.

Details on this clone: The read ends 3 residues shy of where the CDR3 ends; the end is completed using the germline J gene. This rearrangement joins TRBV18 to TRBJ1-5; 7 bases agree with TRBD1. Looked up from germline, CDR1 is KGHSH and CDR2 is LQKENI. The V segment lost 2 bases and the J segment 6 bases; nucleotides outside the gene matches: 4. The CDR3 has 14 residues. CDR3 in amino acids: CASSPSGGGQPQHF. The CDR3 DNA, read in part, is TGTGCCAGCTCACCATCAGGGGGAGGTCAGCCC. Based on the CDR3 plus reference TRBV18 and TRBJ1-5, the full variable domain is NAGVMQNPRHLVRRRGQEARLRCSPMKGHSHVYWYRQLPEEGLKFMVYLQKENIIDESGMPKERFSAEFPKEGPSILRIQQVVRGDSAAYFCASSPSGGGQPQHFGDGTRLSIL.